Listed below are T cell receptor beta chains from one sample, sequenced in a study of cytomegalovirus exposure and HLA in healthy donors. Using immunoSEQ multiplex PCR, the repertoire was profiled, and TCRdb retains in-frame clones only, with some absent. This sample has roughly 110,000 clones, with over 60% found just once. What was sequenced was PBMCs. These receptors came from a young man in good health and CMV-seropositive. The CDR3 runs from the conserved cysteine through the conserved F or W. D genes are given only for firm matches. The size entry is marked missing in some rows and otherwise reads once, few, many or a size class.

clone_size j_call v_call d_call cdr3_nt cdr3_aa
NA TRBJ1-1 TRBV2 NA TGTGCCAGCAGTGAAAGTAGTCGGAGGAACACTGAAGCTTTCTTT CASSESSRRNTEAFF
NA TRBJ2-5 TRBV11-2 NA TGTGCCAGCAGCCCCGACAGGCATCTTTCCAGTAACTTGGGGACCCAGTACTTC CASSPDRHLSSNLGTQYF
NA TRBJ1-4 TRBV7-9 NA TGTGCCAGCAGCCCCAGGACAGCCCCTTCTGCAACTAATGAAAAACTGTTTTTT CASSPRTAPSATNEKLFF
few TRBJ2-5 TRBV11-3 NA TGTGCCAGCAGCTTACCCCTTACCGGGACTCAAGAGACCCAGTACTTC CASSLPLTGTQETQYF
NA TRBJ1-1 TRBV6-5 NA TGTGCCAGCAGTTACTCCGGGGTCTTGGTTAGCGCTGAAGCTTTCTTT CASSYSGVLVSAEAFF
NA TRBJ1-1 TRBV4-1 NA TGCGCCAGCAGCCAAGAACCGGGACAGAACACTGAAGCTTTCTTT CASSQEPGQNTEAFF
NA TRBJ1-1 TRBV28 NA TGTGCCACCAAAGTTAACGGGGACACTGAAGCTTTCTTT CATKVNGDTEAFF
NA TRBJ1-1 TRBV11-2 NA TGTGCCAGCAGCTTAAGGGGTCATTTGAACACTGAAGCTTTCTTT CASSLRGHLNTEAFF
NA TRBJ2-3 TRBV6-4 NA TGTGCCAGCAGTACTACAGGGTCCGGAATAGATACGCAGTATTTT CASSTTGSGIDTQYF
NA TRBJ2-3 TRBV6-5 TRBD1 TGTGCCAGCAGTTACCCCGGGACAGGTAGCACAGATACGCAGTATTTT CASSYPGTGSTDTQYF
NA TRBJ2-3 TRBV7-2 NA TGTGCCAGCAGCTTCCAACCAGTCACAGATACGCAGTATTTT CASSFQPVTDTQYF
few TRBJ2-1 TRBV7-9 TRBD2 TGTGCCAGCACATCAGCGGGGGGGGCTTACAATGAGCAGTTCTTC CASTSAGGAYNEQFF
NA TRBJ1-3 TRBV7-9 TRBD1 TGTGCCAGCAGCAAAGTGACAGGGGAGCGAAACACCATATATTTT CASSKVTGERNTIYF
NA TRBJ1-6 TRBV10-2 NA TGCGCCAGCACCCGGGACATTTATTCACCCCTCCACTTT CASTRDIYSPLHF
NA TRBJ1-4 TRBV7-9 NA TGTGCCAGCAGCTTAGGTGCACAGTCTTATGAAAAACTGTTTTTT CASSLGAQSYEKLFF
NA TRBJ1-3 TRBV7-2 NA TGTGCCAGCAGCCGGGGGGCGGGAGGAAACACCATATATTTT CASSRGAGGNTIYF
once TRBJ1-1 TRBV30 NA TGTGCCTGGAGTGTCCGACAGGTTGAAGCTTTCTTT CAWSVRQVEAFF
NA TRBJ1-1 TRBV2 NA TGTGCCAGCATGCGGGACACTGAAGCTTTCTTT CASMRDTEAFF
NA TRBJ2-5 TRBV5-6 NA TGTGCCAGCAGCTTGTGGCAAGTTGGGGGGGGCCTGGAGACCCAGTACTTC CASSLWQVGGGLETQYF
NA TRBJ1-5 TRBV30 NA TGTGCCTGGAGTGTACCCAGACCCCAGCATTTT CAWSVPRPQHF
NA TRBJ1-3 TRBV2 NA TGTGCCAGCAGTGAACAAAAGACGGGAGGTGACACCATATATTTT CASSEQKTGGDTIYF
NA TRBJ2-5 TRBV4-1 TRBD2 TGCGCCAGCAGCCAATGGGCGGGGGGGCCTCGGGAGACCCAGTACTTC CASSQWAGGPRETQYF
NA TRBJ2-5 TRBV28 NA TGTGCCAGCAGTCGTCAAGAGACCCAGTACTTC CASSRQETQYF
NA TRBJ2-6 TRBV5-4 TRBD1 TGTGCCAGCAAACAGGGGATCCCATCTGGGGCCAACGTCCTGACTTTC CASKQGIPSGANVLTF
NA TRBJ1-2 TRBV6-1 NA TGTGCCAGCAGTGACAGGGGCCGTTGGGACTATGGCTACACCTTC CASSDRGRWDYGYTF
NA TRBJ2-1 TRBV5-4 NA TGTGCCAGCAGCTTGGGACCCGGGGGCTCCTACAATGAGCAGTTCTTC CASSLGPGGSYNEQFF
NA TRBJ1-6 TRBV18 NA TGTGCCAGCTCACCATCGGCGGCGGATAATTCACCCCTCCACTTT CASSPSAADNSPLHF
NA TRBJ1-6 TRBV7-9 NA TGTGCCAGCAGCCCTACAGATTCACCCCTCCACTTT CASSPTDSPLHF
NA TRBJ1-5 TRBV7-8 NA TGTGCCAGCAGCTTCGGCAATCAGCCCCAGCATTTT CASSFGNQPQHF